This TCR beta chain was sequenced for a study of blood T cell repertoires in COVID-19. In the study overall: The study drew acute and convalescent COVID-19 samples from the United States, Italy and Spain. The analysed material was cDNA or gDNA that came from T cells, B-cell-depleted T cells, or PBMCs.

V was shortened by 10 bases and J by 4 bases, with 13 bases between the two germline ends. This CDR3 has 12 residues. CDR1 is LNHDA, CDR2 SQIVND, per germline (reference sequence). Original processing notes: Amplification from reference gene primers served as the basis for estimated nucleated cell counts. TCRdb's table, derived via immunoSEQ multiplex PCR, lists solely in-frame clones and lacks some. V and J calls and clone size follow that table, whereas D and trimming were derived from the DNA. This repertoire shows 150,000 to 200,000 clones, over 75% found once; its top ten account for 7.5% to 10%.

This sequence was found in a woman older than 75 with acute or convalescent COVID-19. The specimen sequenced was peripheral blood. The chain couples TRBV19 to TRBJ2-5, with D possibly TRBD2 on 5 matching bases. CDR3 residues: CATASGVETQYF. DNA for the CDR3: TGTGCCACCGCGTCCGGGGTAGAGACCCAGTACTTC.